The rows below give T cell receptor beta chains drawn from one sample of a study of shared clonotypes between healthy human individuals. Sequencing was performed with immunoSEQ multiplex PCR; in TCRdb, only in-frame clones are kept and a portion is missing. The sample yields 500,000 or so clones, 90% to 97% seen once. The source material was naive CD4+ T cells sorted from blood. The receptors were sampled from a woman aged 25 to 45 in good health. The CDR3 runs from the conserved cysteine through the conserved F or W. A D gene is named only where the DNA matches it firmly. Clone size is shown for a subset of rows, as once, few, many or a class of expanded clone.

NA,TRBV5-1,TRBJ2-5,NA,CASSQDWETQYF,TGCGCCAGCAGCCAAGATTGGGAGACCCAGTACTTC
NA,TRBV7-9,TRBJ2-7,NA,CASSLAGAAPIF,TGTGCCAGCAGCTTAGCGGGGGCAGCTCCAATCTTC
NA,TRBV28,TRBJ2-3,NA,CASTLSAPFGTDTQYF,TGTGCCAGCACTCTTTCGGCGCCGTTCGGCACAGATACGCAGTATTTT
TRBD1,TRBV27,TRBJ1-4,once,CASSQTWTGGFPNEKLFF,TGTGCCAGCAGTCAGACGTGGACAGGGGGGTTTCCTAATGAAAAACTGTTTTTT
TRBD1,TRBV5-7,TRBJ2-7,NA,CASSLCTGTGAHEQYF,TGTGCCAGCAGCTTATGCACCGGGACAGGGGCCCACGAGCAGTACTTC
TRBD1,TRBV18,TRBJ2-3,NA,CASSKTGGSTDTQYF,TGTGCCAGCTCAAAAACAGGGGGTAGCACAGATACGCAGTATTTT
TRBD2,TRBV28,TRBJ2-7,NA,CASRVTSGTYSYEQYF,TGTGCCAGCAGGGTTACTAGCGGGACTTACTCCTACGAGCAGTACTTC
NA,TRBV28,TRBJ1-2,NA,CASSLFRGHYGYTF,TGTGCCAGCAGTTTATTCAGGGGCCACTATGGCTACACCTTC
NA,TRBV29-1,TRBJ1-4,NA,CSVTKGIRVNEKLFF,TGCAGCGTTACCAAGGGGATCCGGGTAAATGAAAAACTGTTTTTT
TRBD1,TRBV7-2,TRBJ2-5,NA,CASSLYRGPQETQYF,TGTGCCAGCAGCTTGTACAGGGGGCCTCAAGAGACCCAGTACTTC
NA,TRBV15,TRBJ2-3,NA,CATSGGGDSDTQYF,TGTGCCACCAGTGGGGGGGGCGACTCAGATACGCAGTATTTT
TRBD2,TRBV5-1,TRBJ2-1,NA,CASSLLTGTSGVEQFF,TGCGCCAGCAGCTTGTTAACCGGGACTAGCGGGGTTGAGCAGTTCTTC
TRBD1,TRBV5-1,TRBJ2-5,NA,CASSPGQGVGETQYF,TGCGCCAGCAGCCCCGGACAGGGGGTTGGAGAGACCCAGTACTTC
TRBD2,TRBV7-2,TRBJ2-2,NA,CASSLWASGGANTGELFF,TGTGCCAGCAGCTTATGGGCTAGCGGGGGGGCGAACACCGGGGAGCTGTTTTTT
NA,TRBV7-8,TRBJ2-2,NA,CASRTARLGATGELFF,TGTGCCAGCAGAACTGCACGGCTCGGGGCCACCGGGGAGCTGTTTTTT
NA,TRBV13,TRBJ2-3,NA,CASSIYRTSQQYF,TGTGCCAGCAGCATATACCGAACTAGTCAGCAGTATTTT
NA,TRBV4-1,TRBJ2-1,NA,CASSQHPHRALGNEQFF,TGCGCCAGCAGCCAACACCCACACAGGGCCCTTGGGAATGAGCAGTTCTTC
NA,TRBV15,TRBJ1-1,NA,CATYGTSGRPAEAFF,TGTGCCACCTATGGGACTAGCGGACGACCGGCTGAAGCTTTCTTT